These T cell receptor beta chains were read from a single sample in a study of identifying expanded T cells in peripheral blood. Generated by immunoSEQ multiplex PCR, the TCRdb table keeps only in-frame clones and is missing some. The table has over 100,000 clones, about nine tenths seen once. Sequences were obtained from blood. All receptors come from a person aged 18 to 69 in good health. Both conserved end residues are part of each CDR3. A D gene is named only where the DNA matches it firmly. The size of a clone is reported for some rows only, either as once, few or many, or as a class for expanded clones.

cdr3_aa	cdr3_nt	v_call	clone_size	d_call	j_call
CASSQPLPRGYEQYF	TGTGCCAGCAGCCAACCCCTACCGAGGGGCTACGAGCAGTACTTC	TRBV7-9	-	-	TRBJ2-7
CASSLGKGIYEQYF	TGCGCCAGCAGCTTGGGCAAGGGAATCTACGAGCAGTACTTC	TRBV5-1	-	-	TRBJ2-7
CASGAGTHEQYF	TGTGCCAGCGGAGCAGGGACCCACGAGCAGTACTTC	TRBV18	-	-	TRBJ2-7
CASSRRRDRANEQFF	TGTGCCAGCAGCCGACGGCGGGACAGGGCAAATGAGCAGTTCTTC	TRBV11-1	-	TRBD1	TRBJ2-1
CASSGGAGANTGELFF	TGTGCCAGTAGTGGAGGAGCAGGCGCGAACACCGGGGAGCTGTTTTTT	TRBV19	once	-	TRBJ2-2
CASSPGTFRDTQYF	TGTGCCAGCAGTCCCGGGACCTTTCGGGATACGCAGTATTTT	TRBV27	-	-	TRBJ2-3
CASSTPGLAMETQYF	TGTGCCAGCAGCACCCCGGGACTAGCGATGGAGACCCAGTACTTC	TRBV6-5	-	TRBD2	TRBJ2-5
CASSLEAVSTGNTIYF	TGTGCCAGCAGCTTAGAGGCAGTCTCTACTGGAAACACCATATATTTT	TRBV7-8	-	-	TRBJ1-3
CASSPPRPNSPLHF	TGTGCCAGCTCACCACCCAGACCAAATTCACCCCTCCACTTT	TRBV18	once	-	TRBJ1-6
CASSLTRNQPQHF	TGTGCCAGTAGTCTAACACGCAATCAGCCCCAGCATTTT	TRBV19	-	-	TRBJ1-5
CASSSDRWVYNEQFF	TGTGCCAGCAGCTCCGACAGGTGGGTCTACAATGAGCAGTTCTTC	TRBV11-1	-	-	TRBJ2-1
CASIATGISYEQYF	TGTGCCAGCATCGCGACAGGGATCTCCTACGAGCAGTACTTC	TRBV6-1	many	TRBD1	TRBJ2-7
CASSPRQGTILAKNIQYF	TGTGCCAGCTCACCAAGACAGGGGACGATTCTAGCCAAAAACATTCAGTACTTC	TRBV18	few	TRBD1	TRBJ2-4
CATRQGRGDLTDTQYF	TGTGCCACACGCCAGGGTAGGGGGGACCTGACAGATACGCAGTATTTT	TRBV19	-	-	TRBJ2-3
CASSLYETQYF	TGTGCCAGCAGCTTGTACGAGACCCAGTACTTC	TRBV5-6	-	-	TRBJ2-5
CASSLDRASEQYF	TGTGCCAGCAGCTTAGACAGGGCGAGCGAGCAGTACTTC	TRBV11-2	-	-	TRBJ2-7
CASRIRGAHSEKELFF	TGTGCCAGCAGAATACGAGGGGCCCACAGTGAAAAGGAACTGTTTTTT	TRBV2	few	-	TRBJ1-4
CASTREGSNQPQHF	TGTGCCAGCACCCGAGAGGGTAGCAATCAGCCCCAGCATTTT	TRBV2	once	-	TRBJ1-5
CASSPTLAGHETDTQYF	TGTGCCAGCTCACCGACCTTAGCGGGCCACGAGACAGATACGCAGTATTTT	TRBV18	-	TRBD2	TRBJ2-3
CASSQDRRQGDYGYTF	TGCGCCAGCAGCCAAGATCGCCGGCAGGGCGACTATGGCTACACCTTC	TRBV4-3	-	-	TRBJ1-2
CASSFDGEKGYTF	TGTGCCAGCAGTTTCGATGGGGAGAAGGGCTACACCTTC	TRBV28	-	-	TRBJ1-2
CASSSGGADTQYF	TGTGCCAGCAGCTCTGGGGGAGCAGATACGCAGTATTTT	TRBV11-3	-	-	TRBJ2-3
CASSGGTVVSPLHF	TGTGCCAGCAGCGGGGGGACAGTGGTTTCACCCCTCCACTTT	TRBV11-2	-	TRBD1	TRBJ1-6
CASSSSDGSRETQYF	TGTGCCAGCAGCAGTTCAGATGGATCTCGGGAGACCCAGTACTTC	TRBV7-3	-	-	TRBJ2-5
CASSPAGGIAYNEQFF	TGTGCCAGCAGCCCGGCGGGGGGGATAGCCTACAATGAGCAGTTCTTC	TRBV5-6	once	TRBD2	TRBJ2-1
CASSYSGRERGELFF	TGTGCCAGCAGTTACTCGGGGCGGGAGAGAGGGGAGCTGTTTTTT	TRBV6-6	-	TRBD2	TRBJ2-2
CASSADGLAGPYEQYF	TGTGCCAGCAGCGCCGACGGACTAGCGGGACCCTACGAGCAGTACTTC	TRBV9	-	TRBD2	TRBJ2-7
CSVERQGAPYEQYF	TGCAGCGTTGAACGACAGGGGGCCCCCTACGAGCAGTACTTC	TRBV29-1	once	TRBD1	TRBJ2-7
CASSPRTDYNSPLHF	TGCGCCAGCAGCCCCCGGACAGATTATAATTCACCCCTCCACTTT	TRBV5-1	-	-	TRBJ1-6
CASSSGQTYNEQFF	TGTGCCAGTAGTTCGGGACAGACCTACAATGAGCAGTTCTTC	TRBV19	-	TRBD1	TRBJ2-1
CASSQDRLLNEQFF	TGCGCCAGCAGCCAAGATAGACTTTTGAATGAGCAGTTCTTC	TRBV4-1	once	-	TRBJ2-1
CASSLTPSGYVRNEQFF	TGTGCCAGCAGCTTAACTCCTAGCGGTTACGTTCGGAATGAGCAGTTCTTC	TRBV11-2	-	TRBD2	TRBJ2-1
CASSGGSNPWQFF	TGTGCCAGCAGCGGAGGGTCCAACCCGTGGCAGTTCTTC	TRBV9	-	-	TRBJ2-1
CAGSPGGPEAFF	TGCGCCGGCAGTCCGGGAGGTCCTGAAGCTTTCTTT	TRBV5-1	-	-	TRBJ1-1